Each of the 25 T cell receptor beta chains below was sequenced from the same sample in a study of T-cell memory formation after mild COVID-19. TCRdb processed the 5' RACE reads anew with MiXCR; each CDR3 protein has one entry. This sample has hundreds of thousands of distinct CDR3 sequences, with 16% found just once. The sequenced sample was PBMCs or a T cell subset sorted from them (not recorded which). Source of these receptors: a man between 18 and 29 years old who had mild COVID-19 (a few samples of this study predate the infection). Cell type and time point are not known.

This clonotype was seen many times. The chain links TRBV6-5 to TRBJ2-5, with 7 bases fitting TRBD1. The germline CDR1 and CDR2 sequences are MNHEY and SVGAGI. CDR3 length: 14 amino acids. The V segment lost 6 bases and the J segment 2 bases; nucleotides outside the gene matches: 6. The CDR3 coding sequence is TGTGCCAGCAGCCGCGGACAGGCGCAAGAGACCCAGTACTTC. This encodes CASSRGQAQETQYF.

This clonotype was counted a few times. The rearrangement joins TRBV5-5 to TRBJ1-4, with D perhaps TRBD1 (6 bases). Germline values: CDR1 SGHKS, CDR2 YYEKEE (reference sequence). With 6 bases removed from V and 4 bases from J, the gap between germline ends came to 13 bases. The CDR3 is 14 amino acids. CDR3 sequence: CASNLQGRNEKLFF. DNA for the CDR3: TGTGCCAGCAACCTACAGGGACGTAATGAAAAACTGTTTTTT.

This rearrangement joins TRBV15 to TRBJ2-7; 7 bases line up with TRBD2. Germline loops: CDR1 LNHNV, CDR2 YYDKDF (reference sequence). V lost 0 bases and J lost 2; bases outside the gene matches: 4. This CDR3 is 15 amino acids long. This chain's CDR3 is CATSREGAGAYEQYF. CDR3 DNA sequence: TGTGCCACCAGCAGAGAAGGGGCGGGGGCCTACGAGCAGTACTTC.

This clonotype was seen a handful of times. This chain joins TRBV7-8 and TRBJ2-5; D remains ambiguous. This CDR3 comprises 14 residues. Germline V CDR1 and CDR2: SGHVS, FQNEAQ. Deletions cut 3 bases from V and 5 bases from J, with 13 bases between. The CDR3 nucleotides read TGTGCCAGCAGCTTCGGTGCCAGCCGGGAGACCCAGTACTTC. Its translation is CASSFGASRETQYF. The complete variable domain, with remaining parts taken from reference TRBV7-8 and TRBJ2-5, reads GAGVSQSPRYKVAKRGQDVALRCDPISGHVSLFWYQQALGQGPEFLTYFQNEAQLDKSGLPSDRFFAERPEGSVSTLKIQRTQQEDSAVYLCASSFGASRETQYFGPGTRLLVL.

The chain recombines TRBV6-1 with TRBJ2-7; 8 nucleotides match TRBD1. J was trimmed by 1 base and V by 6 bases; bases with no gene match: 8. In germline, CDR1 is MNHNS, CDR2 SASEGT. The CDR3 loop spans 15 amino acids. In DNA, the CDR3 is TGTGCCAGCAGAAGGTCTCGGGACAGGTCCTACGAGCAGTACTTC. Amino acids: CASRRSRDRSYEQYF.

V gene TRBV15 combines with J gene TRBJ1-1; maybe TRBD1 (5 bases). V shed 5 bases and J shed 6 bases, with 13 bases lying between them. The CDR3 totals 13 residues. Germline-derived CDR1 and CDR2 are LNHNV and YYDKDF (reference sequence). CDR3: CATSVGLGAEAFF. Here the CDR3 DNA reads TGTGCCACCAGCGTAGGATTAGGGGCTGAAGCTTTCTTT.

The chain links TRBV7-8 to TRBJ1-5; the D gene is possibly TRBD1 (6 bases). CDR1 and CDR2 from the germline V gene are SGHVS and FQNEAQ. This CDR3 region has 13 residues. Trimming took off 5 bases at V and 11 bases at J, with 16 bases between the two ends. CDR3 sequence reads: CASSPYPQGAQHF. CDR3 sequence (DNA): TGTGCCAGCAGCCCCTACCCACAGGGAGCCCAGCATTTT. Using reference TRBV7-8 and TRBJ1-5 for the parts outside the CDR3, the full variable domain is GAGVSQSPRYKVAKRGQDVALRCDPISGHVSLFWYQQALGQGPEFLTYFQNEAQLDKSGLPSDRFFAERPEGSVSTLKIQRTQQEDSAVYLCASSPYPQGAQHFGDGTRLSIL.

In its sample, this clonotype was seen a few times. J is TRBJ2-1 and V is TRBV5-1, with 10 bases that match TRBD2. Germline V CDR1 and CDR2: SGHRS, YFSETQ. The CDR3 runs to 16 residues. The V and J ends lost 4 bases and 8 bases, in that order; junction bases with no gene match: 12. The chain's CDR3 is CASSLMVSGGPDEQFF. DNA for the CDR3: TGCGCCAGCAGCCTGATGGTTAGCGGGGGGCCTGATGAGCAGTTCTTC. Supplemented by reference TRBV5-1 and TRBJ2-1, the full variable domain reads KAGVTQTPRYLIKTRGQQVTLSCSPISGHRSVSWYQQTPGQGLQFLFEYFSETQRNKGNFPGRFSGRQFSNSRSEMNVSTLELGDSALYLCASSLMVSGGPDEQFFGPGTRLTVL.

The chain has TRBV4-2 and TRBJ2-1; 9 nucleotides line up with TRBD2. The V segment lost 5 bases and the J segment 5 bases; nucleotides outside the gene matches: 4. This CDR3 contains 14 residues. The germline CDR1 and CDR2 sequences are LGHNA and YNFKEQ. The CDR3 is CASSAGLAHNEQFF. DNA of the CDR3: TGTGCCAGCAGCGCTGGACTAGCGCACAATGAGCAGTTCTTC.

This clonotype was detected ten times or more. The gene calls are TRBV5-1 and TRBJ2-2; D unresolved. V lost 4 bases, J lost 5 bases, and 18 bases lay in between. The CDR3 loop spans 16 amino acids. Germline loops: CDR1 SGHRS, CDR2 YFSETQ. The chain's CDR3 is CASSPRPVGSTGELFF. The CDR3 coding sequence is TGCGCCAGCAGCCCACGTCCAGTTGGGTCGACCGGGGAGCTGTTTTTT.

This clonotype was counted only a few times. The genes are TRBV4-3 and TRBJ2-5; D possibly corresponds to TRBD1 (6 bases). Germline V gene data show CDR1 as LGHNA and CDR2 as YSLEER. Trimming stripped 0 bases from V and 4 bases from J, with 9 bases between. The CDR3 extends over 14 amino acids. The CDR3 bases are TGCGCCAGCAGCCAAGAAAGGGGGAGAGAGACCCAGTACTTC. Its protein is CASSQERGRETQYF.

This clonotype was seen a single time. This CDR3 is CASSPAGVGNTEAFF. The CDR3 DNA sequence: TGTGCCAGCAGTCCCGCGGGGGTGGGGAACACTGAAGCTTTCTTT. The rearrangement links TRBV6-5 to TRBJ1-1, with a possible D match to TRBD1 (5 bases). V lost 5 bases and J 1 base, leaving 14 bases between the germline ends. Germline lookup yields CDR1 MNHEY and CDR2 SVGAGI. The CDR3 length is 15 residues.

This chain links TRBV5-1 with TRBJ1-2; D uncertain. Trimming stripped 5 bases from V and 13 bases from J, with 18 bases between. Per the germline V gene, CDR1 is SGHRS and CDR2 is YFSETQ. The CDR3 runs 12 residues. CDR3 protein: CASRRASEVFTF. The CDR3 bases are TGCGCCAGCAGGAGGGCAAGCGAGGTTTTCACCTTC.

This clonotype was counted ten times or more. The chain carries TRBV20-1 and TRBJ2-5; D is undetermined. Per the germline V gene, CDR1 is DFQATT and CDR2 is SNEGSKA (reference sequence). The CDR3 has 14 residues. V was cut by 3 bases and J by 5 bases, with 16 bases left in between. CDR3 coding DNA: TGCAGTGCTAGGGGTGACGCTTCGCCGGAGACCCAGTACTTC. Translation gives CSARGDASPETQYF.

V and J are TRBV5-5 and TRBJ1-1; maybe TRBD1 (5 bases). Germline CDR1 is SGHKS and CDR2 is YYEKEE (reference sequence). The germline V and J ends were trimmed by 0 bases and 5 bases, with 8 bases remaining between them. The CDR3 consists of 13 residues. The CDR3 nucleotides are TGTGCCAGCAGCTTGGGGGGGGAAACTGAAGCTTTCTTT. Its protein is CASSLGGETEAFF.

The chain recombines TRBV7-6 with TRBJ2-7; TRBD1 aligns across 10 bases. There are 15 residues in the CDR3. Germline CDR1 and CDR2: SGHVS and FNYEAQ. Unmatched junction bases numbered 7, after V lost 3 bases and J lost 5 bases. The CDR3 reads CASSFPGDRGNEQYF. The CDR3 DNA sequence: TGTGCCAGCAGCTTCCCGGGGGACAGGGGCAACGAGCAGTACTTC.

The chain carries TRBV7-2 and TRBJ1-1; D is uncertain. The CDR3 runs to 15 residues. Germline lookup yields CDR1 SGHTA and CDR2 FQGNSA. Trimming took off 5 bases at V and 1 base at J, with 14 bases between the two ends. The CDR3 sequence is CASSRGRTENTEAFF. The DNA for the CDR3 is TGTGCCAGCAGCCGAGGGCGGACGGAGAACACTGAAGCTTTCTTT. The full variable domain, with the rest looked up from reference TRBV7-2 and TRBJ1-1, is GAGVSQSPSNKVTEKGKDVELRCDPISGHTALYWYRQSLGQGLEFLIYFQGNSAPDKSGLPSDRFSAERTGGSVSTLTIQRTQQEDSAVYLCASSRGRTENTEAFFGQGTRLTVV.

This clonotype was found a few times. The chain uses TRBV18 and TRBJ2-1, with a tentative D call TRBD2 (7 bases). The CDR3 contains 15 residues. Germline values: CDR1 KGHSH, CDR2 LQKENI. V dropped 3 bases and J dropped 8 bases, with 17 bases sitting between them. CDR3 DNA sequence: TGTGCCAGCTCACCGAATGGGGGGGCCGGGGATGAGCAGTTCTTC. This sequence encodes CASSPNGGAGDEQFF.

CDR3 in amino acids: CASSPQPGLAGYEQFF. The CDR3 DNA reads as TGCGCCAGCAGCCCTCAGCCGGGACTAGCGGGCTATGAGCAGTTCTTC. V usage is TRBV4-1 and J usage is TRBJ2-1; 12 bases are shared with TRBD2. The CDR3 has 16 amino acids. V shed 4 bases and J 8 bases; nucleotides not matched to a gene: 9. Germline V gene data show CDR1 as MGHRA and CDR2 as YSYEKL.

The chain recombines TRBV12-3 or TRBV12-4 with TRBJ1-2; D gene unclear. CDR3 length: 14 amino acids. V lost 3 bases, J lost 2 bases, and 10 bases lay in between. The CDR3 region has the DNA TGTGCCAGCAGTTTGGTTAGTTCGAACTATGGCTACACCTTC. Its translation is CASSLVSSNYGYTF.

This clonotype was recorded a few times. This chain uses TRBV7-7 with TRBJ2-1; 7 bases are shared with TRBD2. Per germline, CDR1 SSHAT and CDR2 FNYEAQ (reference sequence). The V and J ends lost 5 bases and 9 bases, in that order; junction bases with no gene match: 10. The CDR3 runs to 14 residues. The CDR3 bases are TGTGCCAGCAGCGCCTCCGGGACTATGCCTGAGCAGTTCTTC. It translates to CASSASGTMPEQFF.

The gene calls are TRBV5-4 and TRBJ2-5; D may be TRBD1 (5 bases). The length of the CDR3 is 14 residues. V lost 4 bases and J lost 0, with 10 bases in between. Looked up from germline, CDR1 is SGHNT and CDR2 is YYREEE (reference sequence). CDR3 sequence (DNA): TGTGCCAGCAGCAAGGGGCTAGACCAAGAGACCCAGTACTTC. Its protein product is CASSKGLDQETQYF.

This clonotype was seen repeatedly, ten times or more. V usage is TRBV27 and J usage is TRBJ2-1; D is uncertain. V gave up 5 bases and J gave up 2 bases, with 22 bases separating them. Germline V gene data show CDR1 as MNHEY and CDR2 as SMNVEV (reference sequence). This CDR3 is 18 amino acids long. The CDR3 protein is CASSPSGAIYHTYNEQFF. The DNA for the CDR3 is TGTGCCAGCAGTCCGTCGGGCGCGATCTACCATACCTACAATGAGCAGTTCTTC.

This chain uses TRBV7-2 with TRBJ2-5; D remains ambiguous. The CDR3 loop spans 12 amino acids. CDR1 is SGHTA, CDR2 FQGNSA, per germline. V was pared by 6 bases and J by 7 bases, with 12 bases between. The CDR3 nucleotides read TGTGCCAGCAGATTCGATGGTTGGACCCAGTACTTC. Translating gives CASRFDGWTQYF.

The chain carries TRBV10-1 and TRBJ1-1; D remains ambiguous. Germline assignment: CDR1 WNHNN and CDR2 SYGVQD (reference sequence). Trimming removed 2 bases from V and 5 bases from J, with 9 bases in between. This CDR3 has 13 residues. CDR3 DNA sequence: TGCGCCAGCAGTGAGGAAAGGGAAACTGAAGCTTTCTTT. This codes for CASSEERETEAFF.